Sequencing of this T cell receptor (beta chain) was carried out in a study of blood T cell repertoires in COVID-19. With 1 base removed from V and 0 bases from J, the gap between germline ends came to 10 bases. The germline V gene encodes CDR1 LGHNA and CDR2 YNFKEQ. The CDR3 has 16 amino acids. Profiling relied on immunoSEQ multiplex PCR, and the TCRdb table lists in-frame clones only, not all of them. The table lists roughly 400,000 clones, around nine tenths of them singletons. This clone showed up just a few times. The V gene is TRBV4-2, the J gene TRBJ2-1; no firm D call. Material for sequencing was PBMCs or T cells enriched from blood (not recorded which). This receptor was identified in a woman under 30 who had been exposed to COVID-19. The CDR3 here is CASSQAVSGSYNEQFF. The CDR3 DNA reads TGTGCCAGCAGCCAAGCGGTCTCAGGCTCCTACAATGAGCAGTTCTTC.